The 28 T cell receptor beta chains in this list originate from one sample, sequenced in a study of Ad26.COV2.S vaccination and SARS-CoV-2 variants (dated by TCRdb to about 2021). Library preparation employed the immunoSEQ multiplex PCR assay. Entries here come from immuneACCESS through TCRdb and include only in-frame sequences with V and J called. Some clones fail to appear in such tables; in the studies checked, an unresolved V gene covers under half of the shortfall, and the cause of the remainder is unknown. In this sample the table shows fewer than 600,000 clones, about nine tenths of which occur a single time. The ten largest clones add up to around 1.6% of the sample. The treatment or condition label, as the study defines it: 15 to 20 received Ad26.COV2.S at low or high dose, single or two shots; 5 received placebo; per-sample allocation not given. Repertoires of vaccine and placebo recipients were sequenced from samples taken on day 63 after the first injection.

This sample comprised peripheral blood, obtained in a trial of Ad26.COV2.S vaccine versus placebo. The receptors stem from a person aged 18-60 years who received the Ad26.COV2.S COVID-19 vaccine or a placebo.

CDR3 coding DNA: TGTGCCAGCAGCCCCCCTGGAGATACGCAGTATTTT. It codes for CASSPPGDTQYF. The chain is built from TRBV11-2 and TRBJ2-3; D gene uncertain. This CDR3 region has 12 residues. CDR1 SGHAT and CDR2 FQNNGV come from the germline V gene. The V end lost 5 bases, the J end lost 5 bases, and 8 bases lay between the germline ends.

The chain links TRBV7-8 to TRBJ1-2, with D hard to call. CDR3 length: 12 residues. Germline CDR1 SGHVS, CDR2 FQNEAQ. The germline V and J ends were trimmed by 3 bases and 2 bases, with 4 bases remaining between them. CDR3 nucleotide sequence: TGTGCCAGCAGCTTTGTCAACTATGGCTACACCTTC. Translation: CASSFVNYGYTF.

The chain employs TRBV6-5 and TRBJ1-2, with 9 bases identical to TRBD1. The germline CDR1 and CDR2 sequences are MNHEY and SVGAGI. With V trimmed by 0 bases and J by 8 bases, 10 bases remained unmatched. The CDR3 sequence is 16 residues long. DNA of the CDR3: TGTGCCAGCAGTTACTCGACGGTTGGGACAGGGTGGGGCTACACCTTC. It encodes CASSYSTVGTGWGYTF.

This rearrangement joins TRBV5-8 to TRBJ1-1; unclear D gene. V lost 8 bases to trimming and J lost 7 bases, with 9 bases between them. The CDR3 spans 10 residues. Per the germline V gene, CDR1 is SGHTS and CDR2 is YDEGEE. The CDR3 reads CASDIFEAFF. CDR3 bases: TGTGCCAGTGATATCTTTGAAGCTTTCTTT.

The CDR3 region is CASSTSIGTGDQPQHF. CDR3 nucleotides: TGTGCCAGTAGTACTTCGATCGGGACAGGGGATCAGCCCCAGCATTTT. This chain links TRBV19 with TRBJ1-5, with 10 bases matching TRBD1. The CDR3 contains 16 residues. V lost 4 bases to trimming and J lost 5 bases; unmatched junction nucleotides: 8. Germline-derived CDR1 and CDR2 are LNHDA and SQIVND (reference sequence).

The CDR3 sequence is CASSYSRGDTEAFF. CDR3 bases: TGTGCCAGCAGTTACTCCCGGGGAGACACTGAAGCTTTCTTT. V usage is TRBV6-2 or TRBV6-3 and J usage is TRBJ1-1; D unresolved. The length of the CDR3 is 14 residues. The ends were cut back, 0 bases at V and 3 bases at J, with 8 bases in the middle. Germline CDR1 reads MNHEY; CDR2 reads SVGEGT.

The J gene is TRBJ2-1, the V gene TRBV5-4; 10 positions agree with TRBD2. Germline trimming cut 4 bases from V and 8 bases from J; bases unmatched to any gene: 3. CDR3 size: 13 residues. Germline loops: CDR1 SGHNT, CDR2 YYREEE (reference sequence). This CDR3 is CASSLAGVDEQFF. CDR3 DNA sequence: TGTGCCAGCAGCCTAGCGGGAGTCGATGAGCAGTTCTTC.

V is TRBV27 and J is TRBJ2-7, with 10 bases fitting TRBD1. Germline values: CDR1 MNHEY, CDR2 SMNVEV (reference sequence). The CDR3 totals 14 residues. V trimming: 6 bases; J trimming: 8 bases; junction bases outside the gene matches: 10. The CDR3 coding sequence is TGTGCCAGCAGCACGGACAGGGGGGGTCGAAAGCAGTACTTC. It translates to CASSTDRGGRKQYF.

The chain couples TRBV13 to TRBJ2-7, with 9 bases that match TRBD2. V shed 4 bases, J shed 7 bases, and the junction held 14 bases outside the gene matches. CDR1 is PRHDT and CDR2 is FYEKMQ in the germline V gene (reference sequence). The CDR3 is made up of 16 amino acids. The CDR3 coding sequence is TGTGCCAGCAGCTCAGAAAGGACTAGCGCCACAGTGGAGCAGTACTTC. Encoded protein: CASSSERTSATVEQYF.

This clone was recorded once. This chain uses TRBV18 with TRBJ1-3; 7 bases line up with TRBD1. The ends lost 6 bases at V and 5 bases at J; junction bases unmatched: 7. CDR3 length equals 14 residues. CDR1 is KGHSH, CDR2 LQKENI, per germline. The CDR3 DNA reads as TGTGCCAGCTCGGCCGGGACAGTGCGAAACACCATATATTTT. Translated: CASSAGTVRNTIYF.

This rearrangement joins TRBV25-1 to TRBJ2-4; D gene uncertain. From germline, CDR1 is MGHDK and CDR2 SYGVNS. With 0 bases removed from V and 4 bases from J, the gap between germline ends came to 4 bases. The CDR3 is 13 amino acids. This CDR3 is CASSEYPKNIQYF. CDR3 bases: TGTGCCAGCAGTGAATACCCAAAAAACATTCAGTACTTC. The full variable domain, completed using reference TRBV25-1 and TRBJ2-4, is EADIYQTPRYLVIGTGKKITLECSQTMGHDKMYWYQQDPGMELHLIHYSYGVNSTEKGDLSSESTVSRIRTEHFPLTLESARPSHTSQYLCASSEYPKNIQYFGAGTRLSVL.

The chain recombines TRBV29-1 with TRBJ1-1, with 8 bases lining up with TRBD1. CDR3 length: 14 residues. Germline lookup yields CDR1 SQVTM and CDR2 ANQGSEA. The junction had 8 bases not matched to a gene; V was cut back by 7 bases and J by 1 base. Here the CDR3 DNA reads TGCAGCGCAAGACAGGGGTTGGGGAACACTGAAGCTTTCTTT. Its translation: CSARQGLGNTEAFF.

The CDR3 reads CASSLVPGQGTTEAFF. The CDR3, as DNA: TGTGCCAGCAGCTTAGTCCCGGGACAGGGGACGACTGAAGCTTTCTTT. This chain joins TRBV7-6 and TRBJ1-1, with 10 bases that match TRBD1. From germline, CDR1 is SGHVS and CDR2 FNYEAQ. The CDR3 is 16 amino acids. With 1 base clipped from V and 5 bases from J, the junction kept 7 bases outside the gene matches.

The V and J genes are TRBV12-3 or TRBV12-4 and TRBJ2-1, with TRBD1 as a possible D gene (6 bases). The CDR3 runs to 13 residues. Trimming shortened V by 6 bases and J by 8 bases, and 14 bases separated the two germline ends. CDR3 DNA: TGTGCCAGCAGCCAACTTAACAGGGATGAGCAGTTCTTC. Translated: CASSQLNRDEQFF.

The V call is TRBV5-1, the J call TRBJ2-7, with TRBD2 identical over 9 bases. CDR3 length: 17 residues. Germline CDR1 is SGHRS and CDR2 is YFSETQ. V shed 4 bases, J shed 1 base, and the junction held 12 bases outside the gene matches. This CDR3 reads CASSMGASGMASYEQYF. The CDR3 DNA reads TGCGCCAGCAGCATGGGGGCTAGCGGGATGGCGTCCTACGAGCAGTACTTC.

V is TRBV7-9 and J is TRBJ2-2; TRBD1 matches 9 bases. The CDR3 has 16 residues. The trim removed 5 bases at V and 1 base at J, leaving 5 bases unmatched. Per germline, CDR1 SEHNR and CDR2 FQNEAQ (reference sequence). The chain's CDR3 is CASSTPDRGNTGELFF. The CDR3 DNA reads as TGTGCCAGCAGCACCCCGGACAGGGGGAACACCGGGGAGCTGTTTTTT.

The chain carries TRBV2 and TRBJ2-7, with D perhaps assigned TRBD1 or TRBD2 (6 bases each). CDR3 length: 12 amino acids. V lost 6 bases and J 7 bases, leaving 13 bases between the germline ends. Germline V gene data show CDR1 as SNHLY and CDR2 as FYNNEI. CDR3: CASSARRGEQYF. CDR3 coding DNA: TGTGCCAGCAGCGCCCGGAGGGGGGAGCAGTACTTC. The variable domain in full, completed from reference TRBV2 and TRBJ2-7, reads EPEVTQTPSHQVTQMGQEVILRCVPISNHLYFYWYRQILGQKVEFLVSFYNNEISEKSEIFDDQFSVERPDGSNFTLKIRSTKLEDSAMYFCASSARRGEQYFGPGTRLTVT.

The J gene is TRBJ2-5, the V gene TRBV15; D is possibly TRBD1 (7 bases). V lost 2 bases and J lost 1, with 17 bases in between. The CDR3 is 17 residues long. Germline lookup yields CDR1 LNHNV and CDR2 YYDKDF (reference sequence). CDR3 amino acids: CATSRKKAGGTQETQYF. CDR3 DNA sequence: TGTGCCACCAGCAGAAAAAAGGCAGGGGGGACCCAAGAGACCCAGTACTTC.

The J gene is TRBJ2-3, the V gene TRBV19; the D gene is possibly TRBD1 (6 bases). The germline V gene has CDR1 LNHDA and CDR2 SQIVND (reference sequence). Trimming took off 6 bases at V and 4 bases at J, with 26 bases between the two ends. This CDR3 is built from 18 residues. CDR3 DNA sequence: TGTGCCAGTAGCGAGTCCGGGACAACCCTCTGGCAGGCAGATACGCAGTATTTT. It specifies CASSESGTTLWQADTQYF. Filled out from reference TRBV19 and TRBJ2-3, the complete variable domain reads DGGITQSPKYLFRKEGQNVTLSCEQNLNHDAMYWYRQDPGQGLRLIYYSQIVNDFQKGDIAEGYSVSREKKESFPLTVTSAQKNPTAFYLCASSESGTTLWQADTQYFGPGTRLTVL.

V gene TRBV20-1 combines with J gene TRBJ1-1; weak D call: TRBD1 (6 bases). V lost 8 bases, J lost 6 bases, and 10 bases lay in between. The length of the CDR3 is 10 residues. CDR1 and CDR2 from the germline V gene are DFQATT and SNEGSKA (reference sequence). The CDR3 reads CSLGGAEAFF. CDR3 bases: TGCAGTTTGGGGGGCGCTGAAGCTTTCTTT.

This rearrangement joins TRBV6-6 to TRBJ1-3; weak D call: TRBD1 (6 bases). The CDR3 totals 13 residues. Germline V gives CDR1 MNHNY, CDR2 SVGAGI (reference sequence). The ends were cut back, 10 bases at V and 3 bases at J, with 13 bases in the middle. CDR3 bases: TGTGCCACCACAGGGCGTGATGGAAACACCATATATTTT. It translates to CATTGRDGNTIYF.

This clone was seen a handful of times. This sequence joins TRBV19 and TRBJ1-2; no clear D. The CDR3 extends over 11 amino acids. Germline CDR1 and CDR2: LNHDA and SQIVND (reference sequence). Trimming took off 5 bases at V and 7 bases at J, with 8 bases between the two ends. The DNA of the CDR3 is TGTGCCAGTAGTCCCAGTCTTGGCTACACCTTC. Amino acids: CASSPSLGYTF.

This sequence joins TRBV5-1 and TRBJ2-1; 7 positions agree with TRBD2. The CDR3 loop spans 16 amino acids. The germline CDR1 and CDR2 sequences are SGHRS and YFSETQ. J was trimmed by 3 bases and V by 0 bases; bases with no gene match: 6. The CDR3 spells CASSLAESGDYNEQFF. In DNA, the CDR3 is TGCGCCAGCAGCTTGGCAGAAAGCGGGGACTACAATGAGCAGTTCTTC.

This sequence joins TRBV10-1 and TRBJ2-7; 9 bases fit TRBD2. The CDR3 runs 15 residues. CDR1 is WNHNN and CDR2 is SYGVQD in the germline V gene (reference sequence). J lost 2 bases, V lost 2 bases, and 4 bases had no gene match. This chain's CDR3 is CASSEASGATYEQYF. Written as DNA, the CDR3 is TGCGCCAGCAGTGAGGCTAGCGGGGCTACCTACGAGCAGTACTTC.

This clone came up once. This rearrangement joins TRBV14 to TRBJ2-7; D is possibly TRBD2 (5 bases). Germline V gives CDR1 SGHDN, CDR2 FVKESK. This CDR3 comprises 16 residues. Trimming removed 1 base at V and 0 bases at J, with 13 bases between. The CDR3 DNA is TGTGCCAGCAGCCAAGCTGGCCTAGCAGGCTCCTACGAGCAGTACTTC. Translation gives CASSQAGLAGSYEQYF.

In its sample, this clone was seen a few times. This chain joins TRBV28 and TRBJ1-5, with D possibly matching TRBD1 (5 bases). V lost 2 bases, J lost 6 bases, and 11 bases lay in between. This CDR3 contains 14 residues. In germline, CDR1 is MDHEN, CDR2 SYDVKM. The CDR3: CASSLRQFIQPQHF. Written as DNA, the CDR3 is TGTGCCAGCAGTTTACGACAGTTCATTCAGCCCCAGCATTTT.

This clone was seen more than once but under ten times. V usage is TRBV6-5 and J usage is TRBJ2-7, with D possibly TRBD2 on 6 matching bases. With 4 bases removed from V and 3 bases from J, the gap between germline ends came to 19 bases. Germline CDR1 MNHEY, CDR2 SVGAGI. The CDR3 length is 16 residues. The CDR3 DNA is TGTGCCAGCAGTTCCGCTGGCTGGGGAGGAAACTACGAGCAGTACTTC. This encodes CASSSAGWGGNYEQYF.

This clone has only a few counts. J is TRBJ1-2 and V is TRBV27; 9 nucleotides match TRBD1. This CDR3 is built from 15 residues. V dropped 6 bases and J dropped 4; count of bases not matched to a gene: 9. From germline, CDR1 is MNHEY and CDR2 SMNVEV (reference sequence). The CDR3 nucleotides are TGTGCCAGCAGACGACCGGGACAGGGTCCCTATGGCTACACCTTC. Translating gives CASRRPGQGPYGYTF.